The present T cell receptor (beta chain) was sequenced within a study of blood T cell repertoires in COVID-19. Study as a whole: COVID-19 samples collected from the United States, Italy and Spain covered acute and convalescent phases. The analysed material was cDNA or gDNA that came from T cells, B-cell-depleted T cells, or PBMCs.

The V gene lost 7 bases and the J gene lost 1 base, with 16 bases spanning the gap. The germline V gene encodes CDR1 SEHNR and CDR2 FQNEAQ (reference sequence). This CDR3 comprises 16 residues. The Seattle patients, enrolled during active infection, were followed longitudinally. As processed by the authors: How many nucleated cells were present was estimated from reference gene primer amplification. Libraries were prepared by immunoSEQ multiplex PCR; TCRdb keeps only in-frame clonotypes and omits some of them. That table is the source of V, J and clone size, and D and trimming were worked out from the DNA. The sample yields around 270,000 clones, approximately 86% seen once.

The chain uses TRBV7-9 and TRBJ2-2, with a tentative D call TRBD2 (6 bases). The TCR comes from a woman between 55 and 75 years old with COVID-19, enrolled during active disease. What was sequenced was peripheral blood. The CDR3 sequence: CASITSGRLNTGELFF. The DNA of the CDR3 is TGTGCCAGCATCACAAGCGGGCGACTGAACACCGGGGAGCTGTTTTTT. The whole variable domain, filled in from reference TRBV7-9 and TRBJ2-2, reads DTGVSQNPRHKITKRGQNVTFRCDPISEHNRLYWYRQTLGQGPEFLTYFQNEAQLEKSRLLSDRFSAERPKGSFSTLEIQRTEQGDSAMYLCASITSGRLNTGELFFGEGSRLTVL.